This section outlines one T cell receptor (beta chain) sequence together with its context. Clones were sequenced by immunoSEQ multiplex PCR, and TCRdb holds only the in-frame ones, with some missing. The sample lists around 38,000 clones, roughly 80% occurring once. Trimming cost V 2 bases and J 2 bases, with 3 bases left between them. In germline, CDR1 is KGHSH, CDR2 LQKENI. The CDR3 sequence is 13 residues long. This entry belongs to a study of preoperative IRX-2 immunotherapy in early breast cancer. As for treatment: preoperative locoregional IRX-2 cytokine immunotherapy. The material sequenced was tumor tissue, taken after IRX-2 immunotherapy. V is TRBV18 and J is TRBJ1-4; D is unclear. This TCR came from a human donor with breast cancer. The CDR3 loop reads CASSPKTNEKLFF. In DNA form, the CDR3 reads TGTGCCAGCTCACCAAAGACTAATGAAAAACTGTTTTTT.